These 32 T cell receptor beta chains were sequenced from one sample in a study of response to subunit inactivated influenza vaccine. TCRdb re-analysed the RT-PCR reads in MiXCR, keeping a single row per CDR3 protein. Among around 650,000 distinct CDR3 sequences listed, less than 20% were seen once. The sample consisted of PBMCs from blood, taken 11 to 12 days after vaccination. Receptors originate from a man between 50 and 59 years old who received an inactivated influenza vaccine.

This clonotype showed up just a few times. The chain joins TRBV4-3 to TRBJ1-6, with a possible D match to TRBD1 (5 bases). The CDR3 consists of 14 residues. In germline, CDR1 is LGHNA, CDR2 YSLEER. The ends were cut back, 1 base at V and 10 bases at J, with 11 bases in the middle. CDR3 DNA: TGCGCCAGCAGCCAAGGAGGGGTCGGCTCACCCCTCCACTTT. This translates into CASSQGGVGSPLHF.

V gene TRBV20-1 combines with J gene TRBJ1-6, with 7 bases identical to TRBD1. Germline CDR1 and CDR2: DFQATT and SNEGSKA (reference sequence). There are 14 residues in the CDR3. The trim removed 4 bases at V and 7 bases at J, leaving 7 bases unmatched. The CDR3 DNA reads as TGCAGTGCTAAGCTCCCGGGACAGAATTCACCCCTCCACTTT. As protein: CSAKLPGQNSPLHF.

This clonotype has just a few counts. The genes are TRBV20-1 and TRBJ2-1; 12 bases map to TRBD2. The CDR3 is 17 amino acids. The V segment lost 3 bases and the J segment 0 bases; nucleotides outside the gene matches: 6. CDR1 is DFQATT and CDR2 is SNEGSKA in the germline V gene (reference sequence). CDR3 nucleotides: TGCAGTGCTAGGAGCCAACTAGCGGGGGGCTCCTACAATGAGCAGTTCTTC. It translates to CSARSQLAGGSYNEQFF.

The rearrangement links TRBV18 to TRBJ2-5; D gene ambiguous. Germline V gives CDR1 KGHSH, CDR2 LQKENI. V lost 3 bases to trimming and J lost 4 bases, with 15 bases between them. This CDR3 is 15 amino acids long. Written as DNA, the CDR3 is TGTGCCAGCTCACCCTCGAGGTCAGCCCCAGAGACCCAGTACTTC. Its protein product is CASSPSRSAPETQYF.

Remarks on this clonotype: A much larger clone lies one base from this, so it may be a read error. The chain links TRBV29-1 to TRBJ2-7; D possibly corresponds to TRBD2 (6 bases). CDR3 length: 14 amino acids. The V end lost 6 bases, the J end lost 3 bases, and 18 bases lay between the germline ends. The germline V gene has CDR1 SQVTM and CDR2 ANQGSEA. The CDR3 protein is CSVKGGAPFYEQYF. The CDR3 DNA reads TGCAGCGTAAAGGGCGGGGCTCCTTTCTACGAGCAGTACTTC.

The table lists this clonotype with many counts. This chain links TRBV6-2 or TRBV6-3 with TRBJ2-3; no clear D gene. CDR1 MNHEY and CDR2 SVGEGT come from the germline V gene. Trimming cost V 4 bases and J 2 bases, with 10 bases left between them. The CDR3 runs 14 residues. CDR3 bases: TGTGCCAGCAGTTTGGGCCGACTCACAGATACGCAGTATTTT. Translation: CASSLGRLTDTQYF.

CDR3 in amino acids: CATSREGLAGLGEQYF. CDR3 nucleotide sequence: TGTGCCACCAGCAGAGAGGGACTAGCGGGATTGGGCGAGCAGTACTTC. The V gene is TRBV15, the J gene TRBJ2-7, with 13 nucleotides matching TRBD2. The CDR3 has 16 residues. Looked up from germline, CDR1 is LNHNV and CDR2 is YYDKDF (reference sequence). With 0 bases clipped from V and 6 bases from J, the junction kept 5 bases outside the gene matches.

V gene TRBV7-2 combines with J gene TRBJ2-7; no clear D. The CDR3 totals 12 residues. V lost 6 bases and J lost 0, with 6 bases in between. Per germline, CDR1 SGHTA and CDR2 FQGNSA. The CDR3 DNA reads as TGTGCCAGCAGAGGGCCCTCCTACGAGCAGTACTTC. It codes for CASRGPSYEQYF.

The chain recombines TRBV4-3 with TRBJ2-1; weak D call: TRBD1 (5 bases). CDR3 length: 14 residues. Trimming removed 1 base from V and 2 bases from J, with 6 bases in between. From germline, CDR1 is LGHNA and CDR2 YSLEER. In DNA form, the CDR3 reads TGCGCCAGCAGCCAAGGGGGCACCTACAATGAGCAGTTCTTC. Translated: CASSQGGTYNEQFF.

The CDR3 coding sequence is TGTGCCAGCAGACGGGACGGGGTGGGAACTTACAATGAGCAGTTCTTC. Encoded protein: CASRRDGVGTYNEQFF. The chain uses TRBV6-2 or TRBV6-3 and TRBJ2-1, with D perhaps given as TRBD1 or TRBD2 (5 bases each). This CDR3 has 16 residues. Germline V lookup: CDR1 MNHEY, CDR2 SVGEGT. Trimming removed 6 bases at V and 4 bases at J, with 19 bases between.

This clonotype occurred once. The chain recombines TRBV2 with TRBJ2-7; TRBD2 matches 8 bases. V lost 4 bases and J lost 4; bases outside the gene matches: 6. From germline, CDR1 is SNHLY and CDR2 FYNNEI. The CDR3 consists of 14 residues. The CDR3 bases are TGTGCCAGCAGTGGAGCGGGAGTATCGTACGAGCAGTACTTC. Amino acid sequence: CASSGAGVSYEQYF.

Ten or more counts support this clonotype. The J gene is TRBJ1-6, the V gene TRBV10-3; D not resolved. The CDR3 extends over 13 amino acids. From germline, CDR1 is ENHRY and CDR2 SYGVKD. The germline V and J ends were trimmed by 4 bases and 10 bases, with 11 bases remaining between them. CDR3: CAISGSSGSPLHF. CDR3 sequence (DNA): TGTGCCATCAGTGGCAGTTCTGGCTCACCCCTCCACTTT.

V usage is TRBV12-3 or TRBV12-4 and J usage is TRBJ1-2; D not certain. V shed 6 bases and J shed 3 bases, with 11 bases lying between them. This CDR3 region has 13 residues. The CDR3 reads CASSPVGDYGYTF. The CDR3 DNA reads as TGTGCCAGCAGCCCAGTGGGAGACTATGGCTACACCTTC.

There are many counts of this clonotype. The genes are TRBV12-3 or TRBV12-4 and TRBJ2-5; D gene uncertain. Between the trimmed V and J ends, which lost 8 bases and 0 bases, there was a span of 13 bases. This CDR3 comprises 14 residues. In DNA, the CDR3 is TGTGCCAGCGCGCACTACACAGACCAAGAGACCCAGTACTTC. As protein: CASAHYTDQETQYF.

The V and J genes are TRBV7-6 and TRBJ2-5, with D tentatively TRBD2 (5 bases). This CDR3 has 17 amino acids. Germline V gives CDR1 SGHVS, CDR2 FNYEAQ. Trimming shortened V by 5 bases and J by 3 bases, and 22 bases separated the two germline ends. CDR3 DNA: TGTGCCAGCAGCCGTTGGACCCAACCCTACGGGGAAGAGACCCAGTACTTC. Its protein is CASSRWTQPYGEETQYF.

Remarks on this clonotype: No conserved phenylalanine or tryptophan is present at the end of the CDR3, so a read error is the likely explanation. V gene TRBV20-1 combines with J gene TRBJ2-4, with D possibly being TRBD1 (6 bases). Germline CDR1 reads DFQATT; CDR2 reads SNEGSKA (reference sequence). Trimming stripped 1 base from V and 0 bases from J, with 16 bases between. The CDR3 consists of 17 residues. The CDR3 region is CSARAGVRNIAKNIQYL. The DNA of the CDR3 is TGCAGTGCTAGAGCAGGGGTCCGCAACATAGCCAAAAACATTCAGTACCTC.

This clonotype was recorded a few times. The J gene is TRBJ2-3, the V gene TRBV5-6; unclear D gene. The V gene's germline CDR1 is SGHDT and CDR2 YYEEEE. The CDR3 is 17 residues long. Trimming shortened V by 6 bases and J by 0 bases, and 20 bases separated the two germline ends. The CDR3, as DNA: TGTGCCAGCACCACGTACCTTTCGGGCAGTAGCACAGATACGCAGTATTTT. It encodes CASTTYLSGSSTDTQYF.

The genes are TRBV6-2 or TRBV6-3 and TRBJ2-7, with D possibly matching TRBD1 (6 bases). The CDR3 is made up of 13 amino acids. The germline V gene has CDR1 MNHEY and CDR2 SVGEGT. Trimming pared 6 bases from V and 3 bases from J, leaving 12 bases between. CDR3 in amino acids: CASRQGSDYEQYF. DNA of the CDR3: TGTGCCAGCAGGCAGGGGTCGGACTACGAGCAGTACTTC.

V usage is TRBV27 and J usage is TRBJ2-7, with D possibly being TRBD1 (6 bases). The CDR3 has 13 residues. V was shortened by 5 bases and J by 8 bases, with 16 bases between the two germline ends. Per germline, CDR1 MNHEY and CDR2 SMNVEV (reference sequence). The CDR3 sequence: CASSRSGTPQQYF. CDR3 nucleotide sequence: TGTGCCAGCAGTCGCTCCGGGACACCGCAGCAGTACTTC.

This rearrangement joins TRBV5-5 to TRBJ2-7; TRBD2 aligns across 8 bases. This CDR3 contains 15 residues. The V and J ends lost 3 bases and 2 bases, in that order; junction bases with no gene match: 7. Looked up from germline, CDR1 is SGHKS and CDR2 is YYEKEE (reference sequence). CDR3 DNA sequence: TGTGCCAGCAGCTCGGATGGCGGGGGGACCTACGAGCAGTACTTC. Translated, it gives CASSSDGGGTYEQYF.

The chain uses TRBV6-5 and TRBJ2-1; 13 bases map to TRBD2. The V gene end was trimmed by 0 bases and the J gene end by 6 bases; junction bases not matched to a gene: 14. The CDR3 sequence is 20 residues long. Germline loops: CDR1 MNHEY, CDR2 SVGAGI. CDR3 nucleotide sequence: TGTGCCAGCAGTTACTCGAGAAGTGGGACTAGCGGGATGAGTCGCAATGAGCAGTTCTTC. Residues: CASSYSRSGTSGMSRNEQFF.

This clonotype was detected a few times. The chain is built from TRBV29-1 and TRBJ1-5; possible D gene TRBD1, 5 bases. CDR1 SQVTM and CDR2 ANQGSEA come from the germline V gene. This CDR3 is 13 amino acids long. Trimming shortened V by 4 bases and J by 0 bases, and 7 bases separated the two germline ends. The CDR3 DNA follows: TGCAGCGTTGCGGGGGGTAGCAATCAGCCCCAGCATTTT. Protein: CSVAGGSNQPQHF. Combining the CDR3 with reference TRBV29-1 and TRBJ1-5 gives the whole variable domain SAVISQKPSRDICQRGTSLTIQCQVDSQVTMMFWYRQQPGQSLTLIATANQGSEATYESGFVIDKFPISRPNLTFSTLTVSNMSPEDSSIYLCSVAGGSNQPQHFGDGTRLSIL.

Details on this clonotype: This may be a read error: a much more frequent sequence differs by one nucleotide. CDR3 loop: CASSLGDRYEQNF. The DNA of the CDR3 is TGTGCCAGCAGCTTAGGGGATCGCTACGAGCAGAACTTC. This chain links TRBV7-6 with TRBJ2-7, with D uncertain. Per the germline V gene, CDR1 is SGHVS and CDR2 is FNYEAQ. This CDR3 has 13 amino acids.

Concerning this clonotype itself: Relative to the germline gene, one junction end is altered; a read error may explain this. The chain links TRBV20-1 to TRBJ2-2, with TRBD1 as a possible D gene (6 bases). There are 16 residues in the CDR3. CDR1 DFQATT and CDR2 SNEGSKA come from the germline V gene (reference sequence). CDR3 nucleotide sequence: TGCAGTGCCAGAGAGGGGGTAGCAGAGAACACCGGGGAGCTGTTTTTT. Protein product: CSAREGVAENTGELFF.

This clonotype was observed at least ten times. The genes are TRBV12-3 or TRBV12-4 and TRBJ2-3, with TRBD1 identical over 8 bases. V was clipped by 7 bases and J by 7 bases; unmatched bases: 16. The CDR3 contains 16 residues. The CDR3, as DNA: TGTGCCAGCAACTCTAGGGGTAGGACAGGGCAAAATACGCAGTATTTT. Protein: CASNSRGRTGQNTQYF.

V is TRBV28 and J is TRBJ2-2; D is tentatively TRBD1 or TRBD2 (5 bases each). The CDR3 spans 14 residues. Germline loops: CDR1 MDHEN, CDR2 SYDVKM. Trimming removed 3 bases at V and 4 bases at J, with 9 bases between. The CDR3 region is CASSLGTFTGELFF. The CDR3 bases are TGTGCCAGCAGTTTGGGGACCTTCACCGGGGAGCTGTTTTTT.

A few counts support this clonotype. The chain combines TRBV2 with TRBJ1-2, with D maybe TRBD1 (6 bases). V lost 3 bases to trimming and J lost 2 bases, with 19 bases between them. The CDR3 spans 17 residues. CDR1 and CDR2 from the germline V gene are SNHLY and FYNNEI. CDR3 sequence: CASSDPVTGPGNYGYTF. DNA of the CDR3: TGTGCCAGCAGTGATCCCGTGACAGGCCCGGGGAACTATGGCTACACCTTC.

This clonotype was seen a handful of times. The chain carries TRBV3-1 and TRBJ1-2; D not certain. Germline assignment: CDR1 LGHDT and CDR2 YNNKEL (reference sequence). The CDR3 covers 14 residues. Trimming cost V 0 bases and J 9 bases, with 14 bases left between them. CDR3 nucleotides: TGTGCCAGCAGCCAAGATACCTTCAGGAGGAGCTACACCTTC. It codes for CASSQDTFRRSYTF.

The J gene is TRBJ2-1, the V gene TRBV6-6, with D maybe TRBD2 (5 bases). The CDR3 is made up of 13 amino acids. Trimming pared 2 bases from V and 9 bases from J, leaving 11 bases between. Germline assignment: CDR1 MNHNY and CDR2 SVGAGI (reference sequence). The CDR3 DNA reads TGTGCCAGCAGTTACCAGGACCGGGGTGAGCAGTTCTTC. Amino acids: CASSYQDRGEQFF.

CDR3: CSAAPDGRNEKLFF. CDR3 DNA sequence: TGCAGTGCTGCCCCGGACGGGAGGAATGAAAAACTGTTTTTT. The chain has TRBV20-1 and TRBJ1-4; D is ambiguous. V lost 5 bases, J lost 5 bases, and 15 bases lay in between. Germline CDR1 is DFQATT and CDR2 is SNEGSKA (reference sequence). CDR3 length: 14 residues.

This clonotype came up many times. The chain uses TRBV2 and TRBJ2-1, with D maybe TRBD2 (7 bases). The germline V gene has CDR1 SNHLY and CDR2 FYNNEI. The CDR3 covers 13 residues. V lost 8 bases to trimming and J lost 6 bases, with 14 bases between them. CDR3 DNA sequence: TGTGCCAGCGATCTTAGGGGGGGCAATGAGCAGTTCTTC. This translates into CASDLRGGNEQFF.

The CDR3 sequence: CASARVGAGAEQYF. DNA for the CDR3: TGTGCCAGCGCTAGGGTGGGGGCAGGGGCCGAGCAGTACTTC. The chain combines TRBV7-2 with TRBJ2-7, with D tentatively TRBD1 (6 bases). V dropped 8 bases and J dropped 6 bases, with 20 bases sitting between them. The CDR3 is made up of 14 amino acids. Germline CDR1 SGHTA, CDR2 FQGNSA. The full variable domain, in which reference TRBV7-2 and TRBJ2-7 provide the parts outside the CDR3, is GAGVSQSPSNKVTEKGKDVELRCDPISGHTALYWYRQSLGQGLEFLIYFQGNSAPDKSGLPSDRFSAERTGGSVSTLTIQRTQQEDSAVYLCASARVGAGAEQYFGPGTRLTVT.